These 8 T cell receptor beta chains originate from one sample sequenced in a study of CD8 T cells in ankylosing spondylitis. TCRdb re-analysed the 5' RACE reads in MiXCR, keeping a single row per CDR3 protein. There are 85,000 to 100,000 distinct CDR3 sequences in the sample; 8.8% occur only once, and roughly 4.6% lies in the top ten. The material sequenced was blood, either unsorted or a sorted T cell fraction (not recorded which). The receptors here all came from a male donor with ankylosing spondylitis or in good health (not recorded which).

This clonotype appeared many times. The DNA of the CDR3 is TGCAGTGCTAGAGGGCTAACTGACCATAATTCACCCCTCCACTTT. This sequence encodes CSARGLTDHNSPLHF. The V call is TRBV20-1, the J call TRBJ1-6; no clear D. Germline V gene sequence: CDR1 DFQATT, CDR2 SNEGSKA (reference sequence). Trimming left V 1 base short and J 5 bases short, with 12 bases between. CDR3 length: 15 amino acids.

In its sample, this clonotype was seen many times. J is TRBJ2-1 and V is TRBV20-1; D not resolved. The germline V gene has CDR1 DFQATT and CDR2 SNEGSKA (reference sequence). V was shortened by 6 bases and J by 7 bases, with 13 bases between the two germline ends. CDR3 length: 12 amino acids. CDR3 loop: CSAKKSSNEQFF. The DNA of the CDR3 is TGCAGTGCGAAGAAATCTAGTAATGAGCAGTTCTTC.

V is TRBV7-9 and J is TRBJ2-3, with a possible D match to TRBD2 (6 bases). CDR3 length equals 14 residues. CDR1 and CDR2 (germline): SEHNR, FQNEAQ (reference sequence). Trimming removed 3 bases at V and 3 bases at J, with 10 bases between. The CDR3 spells CASSLGGTTDTQYF. The CDR3 DNA reads as TGTGCCAGCAGCTTGGGGGGTACTACAGATACGCAGTATTTT. Looking up the rest from reference TRBV7-9 and TRBJ2-3 gives the full variable domain: DTGVSQNPRHKITKRGQNVTFRCDPISEHNRLYWYRQTLGQGPEFLTYFQNEAQLEKSRLLSDRFSAERPKGSFSTLEIQRTEQGDSAMYLCASSLGGTTDTQYFGPGTRLTVL.

This clonotype was counted only a few times. The chain employs TRBV2 and TRBJ2-5; no clear D gene. The germline V gene encodes CDR1 SNHLY and CDR2 FYNNEI. The CDR3 spans 15 residues. Trimming removed 7 bases at V and 0 bases at J, with 15 bases between. The DNA for the CDR3 is TGTGCCAGCACCAACAGCAGCAGGTACCAAGAGACCCAGTACTTC. This gives the protein CASTNSSRYQETQYF.

The table lists this clonotype with many counts. This chain uses TRBV29-1 with TRBJ2-1; TRBD2 matches at 11 bases. The V segment lost 1 base and the J segment 8 bases; nucleotides outside the gene matches: 7. Per the germline V gene, CDR1 is SQVTM and CDR2 is ANQGSEA. The CDR3 extends over 15 amino acids. Here the CDR3 reads CSVEGGSGGADEQFF. CDR3 bases: TGCAGCGTTGAAGGGGGTAGCGGGGGGGCGGATGAGCAGTTCTTC.

This clonotype was observed a few times. The chain uses TRBV12-3 or TRBV12-4 and TRBJ2-3; either TRBD1 or TRBD2 may fit D (5 bases each). This CDR3 is built from 12 residues. V gave up 8 bases and J gave up 4 bases, with 10 bases separating them. CDR3 DNA: TGTGCCAGCCGGGGCGGAGCAGATACGCAGTATTTT. Protein: CASRGGADTQYF.

This clonotype was observed many times. V usage is TRBV6-5 and J usage is TRBJ2-1; 9 nucleotides match TRBD1. CDR3 length: 16 residues. Trimming cost V 6 bases and J 7 bases; bases outside gene matches: 13. Germline V CDR1 and CDR2: MNHEY, SVGAGI. In DNA, the CDR3 is TGTGCCAGCAGCCGCGACAGGGGGAGCGGGTGGAATGAGCAGTTCTTC. Translation gives CASSRDRGSGWNEQFF.

This clonotype was observed at least ten times. V usage is TRBV6-1 and J usage is TRBJ1-6; a possible D gene is TRBD1 (5 bases). The CDR3 sequence is 15 residues long. Germline CDR1 is MNHNS and CDR2 is SASEGT. Trimming shortened V by 6 bases and J by 10 bases, and 19 bases separated the two germline ends. The CDR3 DNA sequence: TGTGCCAGCAGGAGCAACAGGAGAGATGGGTCACCCCTCCACTTT. Protein product: CASRSNRRDGSPLHF.